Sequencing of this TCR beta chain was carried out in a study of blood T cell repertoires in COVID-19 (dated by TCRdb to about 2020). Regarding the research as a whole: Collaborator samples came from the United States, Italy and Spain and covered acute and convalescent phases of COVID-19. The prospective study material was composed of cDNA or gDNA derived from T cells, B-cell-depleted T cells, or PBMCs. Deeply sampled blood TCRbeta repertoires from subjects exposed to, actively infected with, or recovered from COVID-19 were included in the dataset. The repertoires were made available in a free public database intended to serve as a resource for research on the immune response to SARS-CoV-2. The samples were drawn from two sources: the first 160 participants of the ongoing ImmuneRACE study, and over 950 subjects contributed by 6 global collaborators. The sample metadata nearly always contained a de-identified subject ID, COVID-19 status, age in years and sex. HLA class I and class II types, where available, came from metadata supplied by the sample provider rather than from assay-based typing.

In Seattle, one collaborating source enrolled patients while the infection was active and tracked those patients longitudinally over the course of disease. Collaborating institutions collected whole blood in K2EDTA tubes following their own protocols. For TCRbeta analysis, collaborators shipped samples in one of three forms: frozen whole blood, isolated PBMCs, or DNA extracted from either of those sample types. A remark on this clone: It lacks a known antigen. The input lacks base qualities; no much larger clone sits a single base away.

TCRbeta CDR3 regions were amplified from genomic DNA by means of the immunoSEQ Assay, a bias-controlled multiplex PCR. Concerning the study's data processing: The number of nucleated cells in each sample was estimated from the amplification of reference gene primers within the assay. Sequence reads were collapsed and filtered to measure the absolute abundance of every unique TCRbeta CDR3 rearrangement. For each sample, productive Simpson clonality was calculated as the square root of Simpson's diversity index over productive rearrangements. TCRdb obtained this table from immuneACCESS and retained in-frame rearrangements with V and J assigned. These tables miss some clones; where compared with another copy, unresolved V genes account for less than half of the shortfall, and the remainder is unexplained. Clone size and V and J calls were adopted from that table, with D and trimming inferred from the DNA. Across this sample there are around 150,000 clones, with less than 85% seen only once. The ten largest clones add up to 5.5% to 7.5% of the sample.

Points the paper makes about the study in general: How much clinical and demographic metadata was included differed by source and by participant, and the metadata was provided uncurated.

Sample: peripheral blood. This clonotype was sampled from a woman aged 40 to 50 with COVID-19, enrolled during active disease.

CDR3 loop: CASSPRDGGYNEQFF. DNA sequence: TGTGCCAGCAGCCCCCGGGACGGGGGCTACAATGAGCAGTTCTTC. The chain is made from TRBV6-2 or TRBV6-3 and TRBJ2-1; tentative D gene TRBD2, with 6 bases matching. The germline V gene encodes CDR1 MNHEY and CDR2 SVGEGT. The CDR3 holds 15 amino acids from the cysteine to the phenylalanine. The retained sequence is limited to the CDR3, 45 bases, with the frame set at the first base. V loses 6 bases, J loses 3 bases, and the germline ends lie 15 bases apart.